This T cell receptor (beta chain) was identified during a study of tumor-infiltrating lymphocytes in primary liver carcinoma. Study-level information: Surgical resection served as treatment for the primary liver carcinoma of these patients. Patients were men and women aged 30 to 69 years. General observations from the study: Tumors significantly exceeded blood in top-250-clone fraction (p = 0.039). Tumor-adjacent and tumor-blood pairs overlapped less than tumor region pairs did.

A primer matching the constant region was used to make TCR beta cDNA from approximately 0.45 ug of total RNA. Three nested multiplex PCR rounds, a slightly modified ARM-PCR method, built the TCR beta libraries. Rounds one and two of PCR, each of around 11 cycles, were primed with TRBV1-TRBV30 forward primers and a C-beta reverse primer. TCRdb analysed the multiplex PCR reads with MiXCR anew, one entry per CDR3 protein. The sample has hundreds of thousands of distinct CDR3 sequences; 65% are singletons. Germline DNA was also extracted, while the blood RNA originated from unsorted whole blood. The CDR3 runs to 14 residues. Per germline, CDR1 MDHEN and CDR2 SYDVKM. V was shortened by 7 bases and J by 1 base, with 13 bases between the two germline ends. For this clonotype: Its target is not known.

The source of this sequence is a man in his forties with primary liver carcinoma and hepatitis B virus infection. J is TRBJ1-1 and V is TRBV28; TRBD1 is a possible D gene (5 bases). The sample taken for sequencing was peripheral blood. The CDR3 region has the DNA TGTGCCAGCACTTGGGACGGAAAGAACACTGAAGCTTTCTTT. It translates to CASTWDGKNTEAFF.